This TCR beta chain emerged from a study of blood T cell repertoires in COVID-19. Study in general: PBMCs, B-cell-depleted T cells, or T cells were the source of the cDNA or gDNA that made up the material.

Trimming cost V 4 bases and J 0 bases, with 10 bases left between them. Germline assignment: CDR1 ENHRY and CDR2 SYGVKD. The CDR3 length is 14 residues. Enrollees, about 18 to 100 years old, lived in 24 US areas. Participant reports of clinical history set cohort assignment. As processed by the authors: From reference gene primer amplification, estimates of nucleated cell counts were derived. Sequencing used immunoSEQ multiplex PCR; TCRdb keeps in-frame clones, though not all of them. V, J and clone size reflect that table, while D and trimming were determined from the DNA. The table has some 170,000 clones, roughly 84% seen once.

The chain couples TRBV10-3 to TRBJ2-7; TRBD1 is a possible D gene (6 bases). The TCR sequence derives from a human donor with acute COVID-19. The donor label of this sample is uncertain. The sample comprised PBMCs or T cells enriched from blood (not recorded which). CDR3 nucleotide sequence: TGTGCCATCAGTGTCGGACAGAACTCCTACGAGCAGTACTTC. This encodes CAISVGQNSYEQYF.